The 14 T cell receptor beta chains below were found in one sample sequenced in a study of vaccination effects on CD4 cells after COVID-19. No antigen has been assigned to these receptors. Antigen-specific CD4+ T cells expanded by the ViraFEST assay with viral peptide pools were then sequenced. The culture ran for 9 to 11 days, and then CD4+ T cells were isolated. Vaccine recipients, nucleocapsid antibody negative, had no prior SARS-CoV-2 infection. The protocol was immunoSEQ multiplex PCR, while the TCRdb copy is restricted to in-frame clones and leaves out a portion. The sample includes 41,000 or so clones, around 67% of them seen just once. Sequences were derived from CD4+ T cells from PBMCs cultured with HCoV-OC43 spike peptides, sampled before COVID-19 vaccination. Subset in this sample: HCoV-OC43 spike overlapping peptide pool stimulation. The origin of the receptors is a human donor who received a COVID-19 vaccine.

The chain recombines TRBV3-1 (or the pseudogene TRBV3-2) with TRBJ1-3; D is unresolved. CDR1 LGHDT and CDR2 YNNKEL come from the germline V gene (reference sequence). This CDR3 is built from 16 residues. Trimming removed 1 base from V and 2 bases from J, with 12 bases in between. The CDR3, as DNA: TGTGCCAGCAGCCAAGTGATAGGGCAGCCTGGAAACACCATATATTTT. Its translation: CASSQVIGQPGNTIYF.

The rearrangement links TRBV5-8 to TRBJ2-1; D unclear. Looked up from germline, CDR1 is SGHTS and CDR2 is YDEGEE. V shed 0 bases and J shed 9 bases, with 10 bases lying between them. The CDR3 covers 13 residues. The CDR3 region is CASSLGGWGEQFF. In DNA, the CDR3 is TGTGCCAGCAGCTTGGGGGGATGGGGTGAGCAGTTCTTC.

This clone was seen a few times. J is TRBJ1-2 and V is TRBV7-9, with D possibly TRBD1 on 6 matching bases. This CDR3 is 16 amino acids long. V was cut by 4 bases and J by 7 bases, with 22 bases left in between. Looked up from germline, CDR1 is SEHNR and CDR2 is FQNEAQ (reference sequence). The CDR3 DNA is TGTGCCAGCAGCTCTACCTCCGGGGGGCGGATGGGTGGCTACACCTTC. Its translation is CASSSTSGGRMGGYTF.

Here the CDR3 DNA reads TGCAGTGCTAGAATGGTGAACATTCAGTACTTC. Translating gives CSARMVNIQYF. This chain uses TRBV20-1 with TRBJ2-4, with D hard to call. The V end lost 2 bases, the J end lost 7 bases, and 6 bases lay between the germline ends. The CDR3 sequence is 11 residues long. Germline V gene sequence: CDR1 DFQATT, CDR2 SNEGSKA (reference sequence).

This clone was seen a handful of times. V usage is TRBV27 and J usage is TRBJ1-1; TRBD1 matches at 9 bases. The length of the CDR3 is 18 residues. Unmatched junction bases numbered 15, after V lost 3 bases and J lost 4 bases. Germline assignment: CDR1 MNHEY and CDR2 SMNVEV (reference sequence). CDR3 loop: CASSFFVGQGKRPTEAFF. CDR3 sequence (DNA): TGTGCCAGCAGTTTCTTCGTCGGACAGGGGAAAAGACCCACTGAAGCTTTCTTT.

The chain combines TRBV2 with TRBJ1-1; 7 bases are a match to TRBD1. After removal of 7 bases from V and 7 bases from J, the junction contained 12 bases not matched to a gene. This CDR3 has 14 residues. Germline V gives CDR1 SNHLY, CDR2 FYNNEI. Written as DNA, the CDR3 is TGTGCCAGCAAGTTTAACAGGGGAATGGGTGAAGCTTTCTTT. Protein sequence: CASKFNRGMGEAFF.

This clone appeared a single time. V and J are TRBV5-1 and TRBJ2-7, with 9 bases lining up with TRBD1. V shed 3 bases and J 6 bases; nucleotides not matched to a gene: 13. The CDR3 is 16 residues long. Germline-derived CDR1 and CDR2 are SGHRS and YFSETQ. CDR3 in DNA: TGCGCCAGCAGCTGGGGGGACAGGGACTCTCCAAGCGAGCAGTACTTC. Amino acids: CASSWGDRDSPSEQYF.

The chain links TRBV21-1 to TRBJ1-2. TRBV21-1 is a pseudogene segment. The CDR3 consists of 18 residues. In DNA form, the CDR3 reads TGTGCCAGCAGCAAAAGGGGCGGGCTCCGCTTAGCTAACTATGGCTACACCTTC. Translation gives CASSKRGGLRLANYGYTF.

The V gene is TRBV6-2 or TRBV6-3, the J gene TRBJ2-7, with 9 bases aligning to TRBD2. V shed 4 bases and J 2 bases; nucleotides not matched to a gene: 9. The CDR3 covers 16 residues. Germline V CDR1 and CDR2: MNHEY, SVGEGT. Written as DNA, the CDR3 is TGTGCCAGCAGTTTCGGGGGGTCTAGCGGGACCTACGAGCAGTACTTC. Its translation is CASSFGGSSGTYEQYF.

This clone is a singleton in its sample. V and J are TRBV6-5 and TRBJ1-2; D not certain. This CDR3 comprises 13 residues. V lost 6 bases and J lost 0, with 8 bases in between. The germline CDR1 and CDR2 sequences are MNHEY and SVGAGI. The CDR3 loop reads CASRISANYGYTF. CDR3 nucleotides: TGTGCCAGCAGGATCAGCGCTAACTATGGCTACACCTTC.

The gene calls are TRBV28 and TRBJ1-4; TRBD1 is a possible D gene (6 bases). V was pared by 5 bases and J by 7 bases, with 20 bases between. This CDR3 spans 16 amino acids. CDR1 and CDR2 (germline): MDHEN, SYDVKM. CDR3 nucleotides: TGTGCCAGCAGTCAAGGGGGGGGGCGCGAAGTTGAAAAACTGTTTTTT. Translation: CASSQGGGREVEKLFF.

V is TRBV19 and J is TRBJ1-6; D is uncertain. V gave up 0 bases and J gave up 7 bases, with 16 bases separating them. CDR3 length equals 17 residues. Germline-derived CDR1 and CDR2 are LNHDA and SQIVND (reference sequence). CDR3 DNA: TGTGCCAGTAGTATAGAAGGCCCAGCAATCTCAAATTCACCCCTCCACTTT. Translated: CASSIEGPAISNSPLHF.

The CDR3 protein is CASSAGPDTSGGTNTGELFF. In DNA form, the CDR3 reads TGTGCCAGCAGCGCCGGCCCGGATACTAGCGGGGGAACAAACACCGGGGAGCTGTTTTTT. The rearrangement links TRBV3-1 (or the pseudogene TRBV3-2) to TRBJ2-2, with TRBD2 matching over 11 bases. Trimming took 5 bases from V and 2 from J; bases not matched to a gene: 16. In germline, CDR1 is LGHDT, CDR2 YNNKEL (reference sequence). The CDR3 sequence is 20 residues long.

The rearrangement links TRBV7-9 to TRBJ2-1, with no clear D. This CDR3 comprises 11 residues. Trimming removed 8 bases from V and 6 bases from J, with 8 bases in between. Germline V gene data show CDR1 as SEHNR and CDR2 as FQNEAQ (reference sequence). CDR3 region: CASSFSNEQFF. CDR3 DNA sequence: TGTGCCAGCTCCTTCTCCAATGAGCAGTTCTTC.